These 18 T cell receptor beta chains originate from one sample sequenced in a study of cytomegalovirus exposure and HLA in healthy donors. The PCR employed 60 Vbeta primers together with 13 Jbeta primers. Some clones are missing from TCRdb's copy, which holds only in-frame ones; the method was immunoSEQ multiplex PCR. The sample has 150,000 or so clones, around 85% seen once. Material: PBMCs. Receptor source: a man between 18 and 35 years old in good health and CMV-seropositive.

The rearrangement links TRBV5-1 to TRBJ2-7, with 10 bases fitting TRBD2. Germline CDR1 reads SGHRS; CDR2 reads YFSETQ. The CDR3 loop spans 16 amino acids. V lost 5 bases, J lost 6 bases, and 14 bases stayed unmatched. For the CDR3, the DNA is TGCGCCAGCAGTTCGCCCCACGGGACTAGCGTTAGCGAGCAGTACTTC. Amino acids: CASSSPHGTSVSEQYF.

The gene calls are TRBV30 and TRBJ2-2; weak D call: TRBD2 (7 bases). From germline, CDR1 is GTSNPN and CDR2 SVGIG (reference sequence). Trimming cost V 4 bases and J 3 bases, with 27 bases left between them. This CDR3 is 19 amino acids long. The CDR3 is CAWITARTQRGADTGELFF. The CDR3 DNA follows: TGTGCCTGGATCACCGCCCGCACACAACGGGGGGCAGACACCGGGGAGCTGTTTTTT.

For the CDR3, the DNA is TGTGCCAGCAGCACTAGACGGACTGCAACTAATGAAAAACTGTTTTTT. This translates into CASSTRRTATNEKLFF. The chain joins TRBV5-6 to TRBJ1-4; D gene unclear. The V and J ends lost 4 bases and 0 bases respectively, with 13 bases between them. CDR1 is SGHDT and CDR2 is YYEEEE in the germline V gene. The CDR3 contains 16 residues.

J is TRBJ1-2 and V is TRBV6-1; D is possibly TRBD1 (5 bases). Per the germline V gene, CDR1 is MNHNS and CDR2 is SASEGT. Trimming pared 4 bases from V and 5 bases from J, leaving 17 bases between. This CDR3 region has 15 residues. CDR3 DNA sequence: TGTGCCAGCAGTGGAACAGGTCGCGTACCTTATGGCTACACCTTC. The encoded protein is CASSGTGRVPYGYTF.

The chain joins TRBV18 to TRBJ2-3; D unclear. Trimming cost V 1 base and J 4 bases, with 9 bases left between them. The germline V gene encodes CDR1 KGHSH and CDR2 LQKENI. This CDR3 has 14 amino acids. The CDR3 region is CASSPLYGSDTQYF. CDR3 coding DNA: TGTGCCAGCTCACCACTTTACGGGTCAGATACGCAGTATTTT.

This sequence joins TRBV7-9 and TRBJ2-7, with 9 nucleotides matching TRBD1. V was pared by 4 bases and J by 4 bases, with 14 bases of the junction left unmatched. The CDR3 runs to 17 residues. The germline gives CDR1 SEHNR, CDR2 FQNEAQ (reference sequence). The DNA of the CDR3 is TGTGCCAGCAGCTCCTTTGGTTTCCGGGACAGGGCGTACGAGCAGTACTTC. This gives the protein CASSSFGFRDRAYEQYF.

The chain carries TRBV18 and TRBJ1-2; 8 nucleotides agree with TRBD1. The CDR3 is made up of 17 amino acids. CDR1 and CDR2 from the germline V gene are KGHSH and LQKENI. Losses at the gene ends were 3 bases for V and 4 bases for J; bases not matched to a gene: 13. CDR3 sequence (DNA): TGTGCCAGCTCACCGATTAATTCAGGACAGGGCATCTATGGCTACACCTTC. Protein product: CASSPINSGQGIYGYTF.

The genes are TRBV5-1 and TRBJ1-2, with TRBD1 identical over 8 bases. The J segment lost 6 bases and the V segment lost 0 bases, leaving 7 bases of the junction unmatched. In germline, CDR1 is SGHRS, CDR2 YFSETQ. The CDR3 sequence is 15 residues long. CDR3 in DNA: TGCGCCAGCAGCTTGGCACCGGACAGGGATGATGGCTACACCTTC. This translates into CASSLAPDRDDGYTF.

The chain has TRBV9 and TRBJ2-1; weak D call: TRBD2 (5 bases). V was clipped by 4 bases and J by 5 bases, with 13 bases between them. CDR1 is SGDLS, CDR2 YYNGEE, per germline. The CDR3 loop spans 14 amino acids. CDR3 protein: CASSTKGADNEQFF. The CDR3 nucleotides are TGTGCCAGCAGCACAAAGGGAGCTGACAATGAGCAGTTCTTC.

This rearrangement joins TRBV5-1 to TRBJ2-5, with 10 bases matching TRBD2. The V gene end was trimmed by 2 bases and the J gene end by 3 bases; junction bases not matched to a gene: 16. The CDR3 covers 19 residues. The germline V gene encodes CDR1 SGHRS and CDR2 YFSETQ. The CDR3 sequence is CASSLSSGGPGSAKETQYF. The CDR3 DNA is TGCGCCAGCAGCTTAAGTAGCGGGGGGCCGGGGTCTGCTAAAGAGACCCAGTACTTC.

The J gene is TRBJ1-2, the V gene TRBV5-1; D may be TRBD1 (6 bases). Germline CDR1 SGHRS, CDR2 YFSETQ. There are 15 residues in the CDR3. Trimming cost V 0 bases and J 4 bases, with 13 bases left between them. The CDR3 DNA reads TGCGCCAGCAGCTTGGTACTAGCGGGGGCCTATGGCTACACCTTC. Translated, it gives CASSLVLAGAYGYTF.

The rearrangement joins TRBV7-2 to TRBJ2-7; 11 bases line up with TRBD1. The CDR3 runs 16 residues. Germline CDR1 SGHTA, CDR2 FQGNSA. The V and J ends lost 2 bases and 4 bases, in that order; junction bases with no gene match: 7. In nucleotides, the CDR3 is TGTGCCAGCAGCTTATCAGGAGGGGACAGGGGGTACGAGCAGTACTTC. Translating gives CASSLSGGDRGYEQYF.

This clone appeared a few times. This chain uses TRBV6-5 with TRBJ2-1; possible D gene TRBD2, 5 bases. The V gene's germline CDR1 is MNHEY and CDR2 SVGAGI. V lost 3 bases and J lost 9, with 6 bases in between. The CDR3 is made up of 11 amino acids. CDR3 sequence: CASSYAGEQFF. The CDR3, as DNA: TGTGCCAGCAGTTATGCGGGTGAGCAGTTCTTC.

The chain carries TRBV11-3 and TRBJ2-1; 12 bases are a match to TRBD1. J was trimmed by 7 bases and V by 1 base; bases with no gene match: 2. This CDR3 spans 15 amino acids. The germline V gene has CDR1 SGHNT and CDR2 YENEEA. CDR3 DNA: TGTGCCAGCAGCTTAGGGGGACAGGGGGCGAATGAGCAGTTCTTC. Its translation is CASSLGGQGANEQFF.

The V and J genes are TRBV21-1 and TRBJ1-6. TRBV21-1 is tagged as a pseudogene. CDR3 length: 14 residues. The CDR3 DNA reads TGTGCCAGCACCAAATTCATCCCGGGTTCACCCCTCCACTTT. Its translation is CASTKFIPGSPLHF.

CDR3 protein: CASLYLSRDEAFF. Here the CDR3 DNA reads TGTGCCAGCCTATACTTATCTCGGGATGAAGCTTTCTTT. The V gene is TRBV2, the J gene TRBJ1-1; no clear D. The CDR3 loop spans 13 amino acids. Per the germline V gene, CDR1 is SNHLY and CDR2 is FYNNEI. Trimming took 8 bases from V and 7 from J, leaving 17 bases between them.

The gene calls are TRBV7-3 and TRBJ2-3; 8 bases line up with TRBD2. Germline CDR1 reads SGHTA; CDR2 reads FQGTGA. The CDR3 spans 15 residues. V lost 2 bases, J lost 1 base, and 2 bases stayed unmatched. The CDR3 here is CASSLGSGGTDTQYF. Here the CDR3 DNA reads TGTGCCAGCAGCTTAGGTAGCGGGGGCACAGATACGCAGTATTTT.

This clone was seen just once. The chain uses TRBV11-2 and TRBJ2-1; TRBD1 matches 7 bases. From germline, CDR1 is SGHAT and CDR2 FQNNGV. The V gene end was trimmed by 3 bases and the J gene end by 8 bases; junction bases not matched to a gene: 4. This CDR3 spans 13 amino acids. CDR3 amino acids: CASSLRGGDEQFF. The CDR3 bases are TGTGCCAGCAGCTTGAGAGGGGGCGATGAGCAGTTCTTC.